The TCR beta chain under discussion was sequenced for a study of T cells in Graves' hyperthyroidism and ophthalmopathy. This clonotype was counted a few times. Uncontrolled infection, other autoimmune disease, pregnancy or lactation excluded patients. This sample holds PBMCs from less than 11 ml fresh peripheral blood. Amplification of TCR beta CDR3 regions used RNA as the template. The primer set for the first-round RT-PCR of the TCR CDR3 was HTBI. TCRdb called the multiplex PCR reads again in MiXCR, with one record for every CDR3 protein. The sample consists of under 750,000 distinct CDR3 sequences, approximately 19% of them appearing once. Deletions cut 7 bases from V and 2 bases from J, with 18 bases between. The CDR3 length is 16 residues. Germline CDR1 MNHEY, CDR2 SVGEGT.

The sample was blood. The chain links TRBV6-2 or TRBV6-3 to TRBJ1-5, with D maybe TRBD1 (5 bases). This clonotype originated in a woman aged 45-59 years with Graves' hyperthyroidism that later progressed to Graves' ophthalmopathy. The DNA of the CDR3 is TGTGCCAGCACGCCTCGTGGGCAGGGCGGCAATCAGCCCCAGCATTTT. It is translated as CASTPRGQGGNQPQHF.